The clone carrying this T cell receptor beta chain was counted only a few times. The sample originates from a study of blood T cell repertoires in COVID-19. With 1 base removed from V and 0 bases from J, the gap between germline ends came to 10 bases. There are 17 residues in the CDR3. Germline-derived CDR1 and CDR2 are SGHTA and FQGTGA. Produced via immunoSEQ multiplex PCR; TCRdb's table is partial and in-frame only. The top ten clones hold roughly 6.2% of a sample with roughly 290,000 clones, about 83% of them seen once. What was sequenced was PBMCs or T cells enriched from blood (not recorded which). The sequence was obtained from a woman between 35 and 50 years old who had recovered from COVID-19. The chain links TRBV7-3 to TRBJ2-6; perhaps TRBD2 as D (6 bases). The CDR3 DNA reads as TGTGCCAGCAGCTTAAGGGACTGGAGCTCTGGGGCCAACGTCCTGACTTTC. It encodes CASSLRDWSSGANVLTF.